This T cell receptor beta chain was sequenced during a study of T cell responses to AZD1222 COVID-19 vaccine. The assay was immunoSEQ multiplex PCR, and TCRdb's table has in-frame clones only and misses some. Of about 140,000 clones in the sample, about 90% were seen once. Germline V gene sequence: CDR1 LNHNV, CDR2 YYDKDF (reference sequence). V lost 4 bases to trimming and J lost 4 bases; unmatched junction nucleotides: 4. The CDR3 consists of 13 residues. This chain uses TRBV15 with TRBJ2-7; 7 bases agree with TRBD1. The receptor's source is an adult who received the MenACWY meningococcal vaccine as a control. The starting material was peripheral blood, obtained 28 days after the second dose of the MenACWY control vaccine. CDR3 protein: CATSKGDSYEQYF. The CDR3 coding sequence is TGTGCCACCAGCAAAGGGGACAGTTACGAGCAGTACTTC.